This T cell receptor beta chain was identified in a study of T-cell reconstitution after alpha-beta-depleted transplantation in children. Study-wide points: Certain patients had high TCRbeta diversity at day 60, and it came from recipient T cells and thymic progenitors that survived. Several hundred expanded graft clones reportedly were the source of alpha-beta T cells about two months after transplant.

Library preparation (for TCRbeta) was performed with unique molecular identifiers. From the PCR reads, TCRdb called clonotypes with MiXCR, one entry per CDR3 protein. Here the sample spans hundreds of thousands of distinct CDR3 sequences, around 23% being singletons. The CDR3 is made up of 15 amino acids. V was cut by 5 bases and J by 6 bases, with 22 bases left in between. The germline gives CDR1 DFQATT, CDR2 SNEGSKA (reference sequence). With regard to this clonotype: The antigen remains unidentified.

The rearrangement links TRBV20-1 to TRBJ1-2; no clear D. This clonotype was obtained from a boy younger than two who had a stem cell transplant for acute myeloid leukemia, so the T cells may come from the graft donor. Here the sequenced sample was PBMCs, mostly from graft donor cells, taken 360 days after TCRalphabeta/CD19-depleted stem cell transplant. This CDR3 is CSASDVQGPGDGYTF. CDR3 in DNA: TGCAGTGCTTCGGACGTACAAGGCCCCGGGGATGGCTACACCTTC.